This T cell receptor (beta chain) was sequenced in a study of identical twins. Germline V gives CDR1 SQVTM, CDR2 ANQGSEA. V was pared by 7 bases and J by 6 bases, with 15 bases between. The CDR3 extends over 12 amino acids. This clonotype was counted at least ten times. TCRdb itself ran the 5' RACE reads through MiXCR, one entry per CDR3 protein. The sample shows around 250,000 distinct CDR3 sequences, 12% of them seen only once. These data were also filed under a second study, of yellow fever vaccine responses in identical twins.

Sequenced material: memory (CD45RO+) T cells sorted from blood. The TCR was taken from a young woman in good health. The chain combines TRBV29-1 with TRBJ1-1; D remains unclear. The CDR3 spells CSGRRAGSEAFF. The CDR3 bases are TGCAGCGGGCGCCGGGCTGGGTCTGAAGCTTTCTTT.